These 32 T cell receptor beta chains were all obtained from the same sample, sequenced in a study of radiotherapy plus CTLA-4 blockade in lung cancer. Here immunoSEQ multiplex PCR was the method, and the copy in TCRdb shows in-frame clones only, minus some. Counted here are roughly 100,000 clones, approximately 81% occurring once; the ten biggest clones make up 2.4%. Here the sequenced sample was peripheral blood, taken from a patient treated with radiotherapy plus ipilimumab. These receptors were collected from a human donor with non-small cell lung cancer that progressed on radiotherapy plus ipilimumab. Some clones in this sample may be carry-over from other donors' samples.

The rearrangement links TRBV5-1 to TRBJ2-7; TRBD1 aligns across 9 bases. The junction had 8 bases not matched to a gene; V was cut back by 1 base and J by 0 bases. Germline V gene sequence: CDR1 SGHRS, CDR2 YFSETQ. The CDR3 extends over 17 amino acids. CDR3 DNA sequence: TGCGCCAGCAGCTTGACCCGGGACAGGGCTTTCTCCTACGAGCAGTACTTC. Residues: CASSLTRDRAFSYEQYF.

This chain joins TRBV29-1 and TRBJ1-1; tentative D call: TRBD1 (5 bases). This CDR3 is built from 10 residues. Trimming left V 3 bases short and J 14 bases short, with 13 bases between. CDR1 and CDR2 from the germline V gene are SQVTM and ANQGSEA. The CDR3 region has the DNA TGCAGCGTTGAGCGCAGGGCAGAGTTCTTT. It translates to CSVERRAEFF.

Remarks on this clone: Additional DNA sequences in this sample encode the identical CDR3. This chain uses TRBV7-3 with TRBJ1-1; D is undetermined. In germline, CDR1 is SGHTA, CDR2 FQGTGA. The ends were cut back, 2 bases at V and 1 base at J, with 5 bases in the middle. This CDR3 is built from 13 residues. The DNA for the CDR3 is TGTGCCAGCAGCTTAGACCCGAACACTGAAGCTTTCTTT. This sequence encodes CASSLDPNTEAFF.

The chain recombines TRBV7-3 with TRBJ1-6; D not resolved. Between the trimmed V and J ends, which lost 1 base and 7 bases, there was a span of 5 bases. Germline loops: CDR1 SGHTA, CDR2 FQGTGA. The CDR3 is 13 amino acids. The CDR3 is CASSLRRNSPLHF. The CDR3, as DNA: TGTGCCAGCAGCTTAAGACGAAATTCACCCCTCCACTTT. The full variable domain, with the rest looked up from reference TRBV7-3 and TRBJ1-6, is GAGVSQTPSNKVTEKGKYVELRCDPISGHTALYWYRQSLGQGPEFLIYFQGTGAADDSGLPNDRFFAVRPEGSVSTLKIQRTERGDSAVYLCASSLRRNSPLHFGNGTRLTVT.

The gene calls are TRBV7-3 and TRBJ1-1; D unresolved. Germline assignment: CDR1 SGHTA and CDR2 FQGTGA. The length of the CDR3 is 14 residues. The V end lost 1 base, the J end lost 3 bases, and 9 bases lay between the germline ends. CDR3 amino acids: CASSLRGSDTEAFF. As DNA, the CDR3 is TGTGCCAGCAGCTTAAGAGGGAGCGACACTGAAGCTTTCTTT.

This chain joins TRBV5-4 and TRBJ1-1; TRBD1 is a possible D gene (5 bases). CDR3 length: 13 amino acids. The germline V gene encodes CDR1 SGHNT and CDR2 YYREEE (reference sequence). Trimming left V 2 bases short and J 5 bases short, with 10 bases between. CDR3 sequence: CASSFDRPTEAFF. CDR3 coding DNA: TGTGCCAGCAGCTTTGACAGACCAACTGAAGCTTTCTTT.

The chain is built from TRBV7-3 and TRBJ2-1, with a weak D call TRBD1 (5 bases). V gave up 1 base and J gave up 7 bases, with 17 bases separating them. The CDR3 is 16 residues long. Germline values: CDR1 SGHTA, CDR2 FQGTGA. This CDR3 reads CASSLNPMISGNEQFF. The CDR3 region has the DNA TGTGCCAGCAGCTTAAATCCAATGATTTCAGGGAATGAGCAGTTCTTC.

The chain's CDR3 is CASSLIGQPYEQYF. Written as DNA, the CDR3 is TGCGCCAGCAGCTTGATCGGACAGCCCTACGAGCAGTACTTC. This rearrangement joins TRBV5-1 to TRBJ2-7; the D gene is possibly TRBD1 (6 bases). CDR3 length: 14 residues. The germline V gene has CDR1 SGHRS and CDR2 YFSETQ. Trimming took 1 base from V and 2 from J, leaving 10 bases between them.

This clone was recorded once. Here the CDR3 reads CASRGHRGLLGISPLHF. CDR3 nucleotide sequence: TGTGCCAGCAGAGGACACAGGGGGCTTTTGGGGATTTCACCCCTCCACTTT. The chain couples TRBV28 to TRBJ1-6; 9 nucleotides align to TRBD1. With V trimmed by 6 bases and J by 9 bases, 15 bases remained unmatched. Germline CDR1 and CDR2: MDHEN and SYDVKM. This CDR3 has 17 amino acids.

The chain combines TRBV7-2 with TRBJ2-3; TRBD1 matches at 9 bases. There are 15 residues in the CDR3. Losses at the gene ends were 2 bases for V and 4 bases for J; bases not matched to a gene: 4. CDR1 and CDR2 from the germline V gene are SGHTA and FQGNSA. CDR3 region: CASSLSTGGADTQYF. Here the CDR3 DNA reads TGTGCCAGCAGCTTATCTACAGGGGGCGCAGATACGCAGTATTTT.

The chain carries TRBV4-1 and TRBJ1-2; no clear D. Trimming cost V 0 bases and J 7 bases, with 12 bases left between them. Germline loops: CDR1 MGHRA, CDR2 YSYEKL. CDR3 size: 14 residues. CDR3 residues: CASSQEPNRGGYTF. The CDR3 DNA reads as TGCGCCAGCAGCCAAGAGCCTAACAGAGGTGGCTACACCTTC.

The chain uses TRBV5-6 and TRBJ2-3; a weak D match, TRBD1 (6 bases). V dropped 2 bases and J dropped 3 bases, with 13 bases sitting between them. Germline CDR1 reads SGHDT; CDR2 reads YYEEEE. The CDR3 has 15 amino acids. The CDR3: CASSLQGVSTDTQYF. In DNA form, the CDR3 reads TGTGCCAGCAGCTTACAGGGTGTTAGTACAGATACGCAGTATTTT. Supplemented by reference TRBV5-6 and TRBJ2-3, the full variable domain reads DAGVTQSPTHLIKTRGQQVTLRCSPKSGHDTVSWYQQALGQGPQFIFQYYEEEERQRGNFPDRFSGHQFPNYSSELNVNALLLGDSALYLCASSLQGVSTDTQYFGPGTRLTVL.

The chain uses TRBV5-1 and TRBJ1-1, with D uncertain. The CDR3 length is 15 residues. Germline CDR1 reads SGHRS; CDR2 reads YFSETQ. V gave up 5 bases and J gave up 4 bases, with 18 bases separating them. The CDR3, as DNA: TGCGCCAGCAGTCGGGGTTCGGGGTTGGGCACTGAAGCTTTCTTT. Translation gives CASSRGSGLGTEAFF.

This clone occurred once. The genes are TRBV4-3 and TRBJ2-7; unclear D gene. The CDR3 is made up of 16 amino acids. Germline V gene sequence: CDR1 LGHNA, CDR2 YSLEER. V lost 1 base and J lost 4, with 17 bases in between. The CDR3 sequence: CASSQVEARGTYEQYF. The CDR3 region has the DNA TGCGCCAGCAGCCAAGTCGAGGCCCGAGGCACTTACGAGCAGTACTTC.

The rearrangement joins TRBV10-1 to TRBJ2-7; D ambiguous. Deletions cut 8 bases from V and 6 bases from J, with 20 bases between. Germline values: CDR1 WNHNN, CDR2 SYGVQD (reference sequence). The CDR3 runs to 14 residues. In DNA form, the CDR3 reads TGCGCCAGCCCCGTAACGGGTGGCGGCTGCGAGCAGTACTTC. It is translated as CASPVTGGGCEQYF.

The V and J genes are TRBV5-7 and TRBJ2-5; D call uncertain. With the DNA end fitting TRBJ2-7 better, the J assignment may be wrong. TRBV5-7 is an ORF; its function is uncertain. CDR3 length: 14 amino acids. CDR3 in amino acids: CASSLDWDLYEQYF. The CDR3 DNA is TGTGCCAGCAGCTTGGATTGGGATCTCTACGAGCAGTACTTC.

This chain connects TRBV6-5 to TRBJ1-4, with D unclear. The length of the CDR3 is 13 residues. Germline V gene sequence: CDR1 MNHEY, CDR2 SVGAGI. Trimming removed 5 bases from V and 8 bases from J, with 12 bases in between. The CDR3: CASSPLGGEKLFF. The CDR3 DNA reads TGTGCCAGCAGTCCCCTAGGTGGGGAAAAACTGTTTTTT.

The chain joins TRBV5-4 to TRBJ2-5; 8 nucleotides line up with TRBD1. Germline V CDR1 and CDR2: SGHNT, YYREEE (reference sequence). V shed 6 bases, J shed 4 bases, and the junction held 20 bases outside the gene matches. The CDR3 is made up of 18 amino acids. The CDR3 loop reads CASTSKSQGASLRETQYF. In DNA, the CDR3 is TGTGCCAGCACCTCAAAGTCCCAGGGGGCGAGCTTAAGAGAGACCCAGTACTTC.

V and J are TRBV5-1 and TRBJ1-1; D is undetermined. Germline loops: CDR1 SGHRS, CDR2 YFSETQ. This CDR3 contains 15 residues. V was cut by 4 bases and J by 0 bases, with 13 bases left in between. This chain's CDR3 is CASSPPHWMNTEAFF. The CDR3 bases are TGCGCCAGCAGCCCCCCCCACTGGATGAACACTGAAGCTTTCTTT.

This chain uses TRBV5-5 with TRBJ2-1; D tentatively reads TRBD1 or TRBD2 (5 bases each). V was pared by 0 bases and J by 6 bases, with 19 bases between. The length of the CDR3 is 17 residues. CDR1 is SGHKS, CDR2 YYEKEE, per germline (reference sequence). CDR3 in DNA: TGTGCCAGCAGCTTGGCCCCGGGACCCCATAGATTCAATGAGCAGTTCTTC. Amino acids: CASSLAPGPHRFNEQFF.

This clone was counted a few times. The genes are TRBV10-2 and TRBJ2-2; D unclear. The CDR3 is 13 residues long. The V gene lost 0 bases and the J gene lost 8 bases, with 7 bases spanning the gap. Germline CDR1 WSHSY, CDR2 SAAADI. The chain's CDR3 is CASSESRLGELFF. In DNA form, the CDR3 reads TGCGCCAGCAGTGAGTCCAGGTTAGGGGAGCTGTTTTTT.

This chain links TRBV5-1 with TRBJ2-7, with D maybe TRBD1 (5 bases). This CDR3 region has 16 residues. In germline, CDR1 is SGHRS, CDR2 YFSETQ. V lost 0 bases, J lost 0 bases, and 13 bases lay in between. Written as DNA, the CDR3 is TGCGCCAGCAGCTTGGAGGCAGGGCAGAGCTCCTACGAGCAGTACTTC. Its translation: CASSLEAGQSSYEQYF.

The chain recombines TRBV7-8 with TRBJ2-4; D is perhaps TRBD1 or TRBD2 (5 bases each). The V gene lost 5 bases and the J gene lost 7 bases, with 18 bases spanning the gap. The germline CDR1 and CDR2 sequences are SGHVS and FQNEAQ. This CDR3 has 15 residues. The CDR3 protein is CASSAYPGATNIQYF. CDR3 coding DNA: TGTGCCAGCAGCGCCTACCCCGGGGCCACGAACATTCAGTACTTC.

The chain carries TRBV29-1 and TRBJ2-1, with D maybe TRBD2 (5 bases). Per the germline V gene, CDR1 is SQVTM and CDR2 is ANQGSEA. The CDR3 length is 14 residues. V was clipped by 3 bases and J by 0 bases, with 9 bases between them. CDR3 sequence: CSVDETNSYNEQFF. The CDR3 nucleotides read TGCAGCGTTGACGAGACTAACTCCTACAATGAGCAGTTCTTC.

This chain links TRBV18 with TRBJ2-1; possibly TRBD2 for D (6 bases). The CDR3 contains 16 residues. Germline-derived CDR1 and CDR2 are KGHSH and LQKENI. V was cut by 6 bases and J by 5 bases, with 20 bases left in between. This CDR3 is CASSSGRGGNDNEQFF. DNA of the CDR3: TGTGCCAGCTCTAGCGGTCGTGGAGGGAATGACAATGAGCAGTTCTTC.

The chain has TRBV18 and TRBJ1-5; 7 nucleotides line up with TRBD1. The CDR3 extends over 15 amino acids. The ends lost 8 bases at V and 1 base at J; junction bases unmatched: 8. From germline, CDR1 is KGHSH and CDR2 LQKENI. The CDR3 bases are TGTGCCAGCCGCTCGGGACAGAACAGCAATCAGCCCCAGCATTTT. It translates to CASRSGQNSNQPQHF. Variable domain in full (rest from reference TRBV18 and TRBJ1-5): NAGVMQNPRHLVRRRGQEARLRCSPMKGHSHVYWYRQLPEEGLKFMVYLQKENIIDESGMPKERFSAEFPKEGPSILRIQQVVRGDSAAYFCASRSGQNSNQPQHFGDGTRLSIL.

This clone has just one count. This chain uses TRBV5-6 with TRBJ2-5, with 9 bases aligning to TRBD2. Germline V gene lookup returns CDR1 SGHDT and CDR2 YYEEEE. This CDR3 is built from 15 residues. Unmatched junction bases numbered 11, after V lost 6 bases and J lost 5 bases. The DNA for the CDR3 is TGTGCCAGCAACCCGACTAGCGGAGGGAGCGAGACCCAGTACTTC. This encodes CASNPTSGGSETQYF.

V and J are TRBV6-4 and TRBJ2-6, with D tentatively TRBD1 (6 bases). Germline CDR1 reads MRHNA; CDR2 reads SNTAGT. Trimming took off 5 bases at V and 1 base at J, with 6 bases between the two ends. This CDR3 is built from 14 residues. Here the CDR3 reads CASSRGSGANVLTF. Written as DNA, the CDR3 is TGTGCCAGCAGTAGGGGGTCTGGGGCCAACGTCCTGACTTTC.

This clone showed up many times. This sequence joins TRBV6-1 and TRBJ2-2; D remains ambiguous. The CDR3 is 15 amino acids. The V end was cut by 0 bases, the J end by 5 bases, with 10 bases between. Germline assignment: CDR1 MNHNS and CDR2 SASEGT. The CDR3: CASSEAPGDTGELFF. CDR3 coding DNA: TGTGCCAGCAGTGAAGCCCCCGGCGATACCGGGGAGCTGTTTTTT.

V and J are TRBV6-5 and TRBJ1-1, with D tentatively TRBD1 (6 bases). V lost 7 bases and J 8 bases, leaving 11 bases between the germline ends. The CDR3 length is 11 residues. Per the germline V gene, CDR1 is MNHEY and CDR2 is SVGAGI. The CDR3, as DNA: TGTGCCAGCACCAATACAGGGGAAGCTTTCTTT. Its protein is CASTNTGEAFF.

The J gene is TRBJ1-1, the V gene TRBV29-1; D ambiguous. Germline loops: CDR1 SQVTM, CDR2 ANQGSEA. This CDR3 is 12 amino acids long. Trimming stripped 1 base from V and 5 bases from J, with 8 bases between. CDR3 sequence (DNA): TGCAGCGTTGAAGGGCTCGGGACTGAAGCTTTCTTT. This sequence encodes CSVEGLGTEAFF.

The chain recombines TRBV15 with TRBJ2-7; possible D gene TRBD1, 5 bases. V was shortened by 1 base and J by 5 bases, with 15 bases between the two germline ends. The CDR3 is 15 residues long. The germline V gene has CDR1 LNHNV and CDR2 YYDKDF (reference sequence). This CDR3 reads CATSRARTSENEQYF. The CDR3 DNA reads as TGTGCCACCAGCAGAGCCCGGACATCAGAAAACGAGCAGTACTTC.